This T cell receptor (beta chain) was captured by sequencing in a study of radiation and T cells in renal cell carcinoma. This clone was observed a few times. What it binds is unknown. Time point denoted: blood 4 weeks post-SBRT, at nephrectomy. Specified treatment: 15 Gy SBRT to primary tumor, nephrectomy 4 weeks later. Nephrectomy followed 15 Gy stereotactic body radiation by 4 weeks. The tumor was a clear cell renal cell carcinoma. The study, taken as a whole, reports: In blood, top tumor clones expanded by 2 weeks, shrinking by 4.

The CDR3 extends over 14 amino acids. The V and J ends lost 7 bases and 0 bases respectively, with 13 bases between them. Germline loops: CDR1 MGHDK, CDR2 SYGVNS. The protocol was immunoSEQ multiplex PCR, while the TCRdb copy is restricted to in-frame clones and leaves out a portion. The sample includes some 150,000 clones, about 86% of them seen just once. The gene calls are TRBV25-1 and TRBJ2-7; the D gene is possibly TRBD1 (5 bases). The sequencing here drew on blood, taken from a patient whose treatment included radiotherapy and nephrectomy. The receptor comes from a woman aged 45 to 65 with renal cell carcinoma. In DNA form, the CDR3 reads TGTGCCAGCACCCCCAGGGAACTCTCCTACGAGCAGTACTTC. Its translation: CASTPRELSYEQYF.